Following are 25 T cell receptor beta chains from one sample sequenced in a study of T cell responses to AZD1222 COVID-19 vaccine. Some clones are missing from TCRdb's copy, which holds only in-frame ones; the method was immunoSEQ multiplex PCR. The sample lists 45,000 to 70,000 clones, approximately 88% seen once, with 13% to 15% in the top ten. The material was peripheral blood, obtained 28 days after the second AZD1222 dose. Source of these receptors: an adult who received the AZD1222 COVID-19 vaccine.

The chain combines TRBV4-2 with TRBJ2-6; D is undetermined. The CDR3 has 15 amino acids. Trimming left V 4 bases short and J 2 bases short, with 9 bases between. Per the germline V gene, CDR1 is LGHNA and CDR2 is YNFKEQ. The DNA for the CDR3 is TGTGCCAGCAGCCGAGTAGTTGCTGGGGCCAACGTCCTGACTTTC. Its translation is CASSRVVAGANVLTF.

This rearrangement joins TRBV6-5 to TRBJ1-1; D possibly corresponds to TRBD1 (6 bases). Germline CDR1 and CDR2: MNHEY and SVGAGI. The CDR3 runs 13 residues. V lost 2 bases to trimming and J lost 5 bases, with 9 bases between them. The CDR3 DNA reads TGTGCCAGCAGTTACAGAACAGGGACTGAAGCTTTCTTT. Protein sequence: CASSYRTGTEAFF.

The gene calls are TRBV6-5 and TRBJ1-5; 7 bases match TRBD1. V dropped 8 bases and J dropped 4; count of bases not matched to a gene: 8. The CDR3 runs to 14 residues. Per the germline V gene, CDR1 is MNHEY and CDR2 is SVGAGI. CDR3 in amino acids: CASVKDRINQPQHF. CDR3 nucleotide sequence: TGTGCCAGCGTTAAGGACAGGATTAATCAGCCCCAGCATTTT.

The rearrangement uses TRBV7-9 and TRBJ1-2; D not certain. Germline CDR1 SEHNR, CDR2 FQNEAQ (reference sequence). This CDR3 region has 16 residues. V lost 2 bases and J 5 bases, leaving 18 bases between the germline ends. In DNA form, the CDR3 reads TGTGCCAGCAGCTTAACTTCAGGCGGTCAAGTTTATGGCTACACCTTC. Residues: CASSLTSGGQVYGYTF.

The chain links TRBV29-1 to TRBJ1-1; a weak D match, TRBD1 (6 bases). CDR1 is SQVTM and CDR2 is ANQGSEA in the germline V gene. This CDR3 is 12 amino acids long. Trimming removed 6 bases from V and 1 base from J, with 9 bases in between. Written as DNA, the CDR3 is TGCAGCGTCCGCAGGGGGAACACTGAAGCTTTCTTT. Protein: CSVRRGNTEAFF.

The V and J genes are TRBV27 and TRBJ1-2; the D gene is possibly TRBD1 (6 bases). CDR1 is MNHEY and CDR2 is SMNVEV in the germline V gene (reference sequence). The CDR3 sequence is 16 residues long. Trimming took off 3 bases at V and 0 bases at J, with 14 bases between the two ends. CDR3 in amino acids: CASSFLSTGTNYGYTF. The CDR3 region has the DNA TGTGCCAGCAGTTTCCTATCGACAGGCACTAACTATGGCTACACCTTC.

This clone was seen a handful of times. The CDR3 loop is CASRGTSGTGELFF. The CDR3 nucleotides read TGTGCCAGCAGGGGGACTAGCGGAACCGGGGAGCTGTTTTTT. The V and J genes are TRBV25-1 and TRBJ2-2; 11 bases fit TRBD2. The length of the CDR3 is 14 residues. J lost 5 bases, V lost 6 bases, and 2 bases had no gene match. Germline V gene sequence: CDR1 MGHDK, CDR2 SYGVNS.

This clone appeared once. The chain couples TRBV10-3 to TRBJ1-1; possible D gene TRBD1, 5 bases. CDR1 and CDR2 (germline): ENHRY, SYGVKD. The CDR3 length is 14 residues. Trimming left V 2 bases short and J 4 bases short, with 11 bases between. DNA for the CDR3: TGTGCCATCAGTGAGGAGGGGAGAGTCACTGAAGCTTTCTTT. As protein: CAISEEGRVTEAFF.

The CDR3 spells CATSRVPPRGSGANVLTF. CDR3 nucleotide sequence: TGTGCCACCAGCAGAGTTCCCCCTCGGGGCTCTGGGGCCAACGTCCTGACTTTC. The rearrangement joins TRBV15 to TRBJ2-6; the D gene is possibly TRBD2 (5 bases). V gave up 1 base and J gave up 0 bases, with 13 bases separating them. The CDR3 has 18 amino acids. Germline CDR1 is LNHNV and CDR2 is YYDKDF (reference sequence).

For the CDR3, the DNA is TGTGCCAGCAGAGCTAAAAGGGTTGACAATGAGCAGTTCTTC. It yields the protein CASRAKRVDNEQFF. The gene calls are TRBV2 and TRBJ2-1; D is undetermined. Trimming cost V 6 bases and J 5 bases, with 14 bases left between them. Germline-derived CDR1 and CDR2 are SNHLY and FYNNEI. This CDR3 has 14 residues. Full variable domain (remainder filled in from reference TRBV2 and TRBJ2-1): EPEVTQTPSHQVTQMGQEVILRCVPISNHLYFYWYRQILGQKVEFLVSFYNNEISEKSEIFDDQFSVERPDGSNFTLKIRSTKLEDSAMYFCASRAKRVDNEQFFGPGTRLTVL.

The chain has TRBV18 and TRBJ1-2, with D maybe TRBD1 (5 bases). Germline V gives CDR1 KGHSH, CDR2 LQKENI. Between the trimmed V and J ends, which lost 6 bases and 8 bases, there was a span of 19 bases. This CDR3 has 14 amino acids. The CDR3 DNA reads TGTGCCAGCTCGCCCGGGACGGATCACTGGGGCTACACCTTC. It encodes CASSPGTDHWGYTF. The complete variable domain, with remaining parts taken from reference TRBV18 and TRBJ1-2, reads NAGVMQNPRHLVRRRGQEARLRCSPMKGHSHVYWYRQLPEEGLKFMVYLQKENIIDESGMPKERFSAEFPKEGPSILRIQQVVRGDSAAYFCASSPGTDHWGYTFGSGTRLTVV.

The genes are TRBV2 and TRBJ1-3, with D unclear. The V end lost 3 bases, the J end lost 4 bases, and 10 bases lay between the germline ends. The CDR3 contains 14 residues. Germline lookup yields CDR1 SNHLY and CDR2 FYNNEI. This CDR3 reads CASSEDWRGNTIYF. As DNA, the CDR3 is TGTGCCAGCAGTGAGGATTGGAGGGGAAACACCATATATTTT.

V usage is TRBV5-6 and J usage is TRBJ2-7; 7 nucleotides agree with TRBD1. The CDR3 loop spans 14 amino acids. Germline V lookup: CDR1 SGHDT, CDR2 YYEEEE. Trimming cost V 0 bases and J 5 bases; bases outside gene matches: 5. The CDR3 sequence is CASSLGRGLDEQYF. The CDR3 DNA is TGTGCCAGCAGCTTGGGCAGGGGGTTAGACGAGCAGTACTTC.

The rearrangement links TRBV7-9 to TRBJ2-7; 10 nucleotides line up with TRBD2. Per the germline V gene, CDR1 is SEHNR and CDR2 is FQNEAQ (reference sequence). The V gene end was trimmed by 5 bases and the J gene end by 2 bases; junction bases not matched to a gene: 6. This CDR3 comprises 15 residues. CDR3 amino acids: CASSPTSGVTYEQYF. The CDR3 DNA follows: TGTGCCAGCAGCCCCACTAGCGGGGTTACCTACGAGCAGTACTTC.

The gene calls are TRBV5-1 and TRBJ1-5; TRBD1 agrees at 7 bases. Germline lookup yields CDR1 SGHRS and CDR2 YFSETQ. This CDR3 region has 14 residues. Trimming cost V 2 bases and J 4 bases; bases outside gene matches: 3. The CDR3: CASSFSGGNQPQHF. The DNA for the CDR3 is TGCGCCAGCAGCTTTTCAGGGGGTAATCAGCCCCAGCATTTT.

The V gene is TRBV5-6, the J gene TRBJ2-1; TRBD2 matches 12 bases. The CDR3 has 16 residues. The ends lost 1 base at V and 4 bases at J; junction bases unmatched: 3. Germline V gene data show CDR1 as SGHDT and CDR2 as YYEEEE. In DNA form, the CDR3 reads TGTGCCAGCAGCTTGCCGACTAGCGGGAGTTACAATGAGCAGTTCTTC. Amino acid sequence: CASSLPTSGSYNEQFF.

The rearrangement joins TRBV24-1 to TRBJ2-7; the match to TRBD1 covers 9 bases. CDR3 length equals 15 residues. V lost 2 bases to trimming and J lost 5 bases; unmatched junction nucleotides: 6. Germline V gene lookup returns CDR1 KGHDR and CDR2 SFDVKD. The CDR3 DNA reads TGTGCCACCAGTGATTCAACAAGACAGGGGGACGAGCAGTACTTC. This codes for CATSDSTRQGDEQYF.

The CDR3 loop is CASKIAGGTDTQYF. The CDR3, as DNA: TGTGCCAGCAAAATAGCGGGAGGAACAGATACGCAGTATTTT. The chain combines TRBV27 with TRBJ2-3; TRBD2 agrees at 10 bases. Trimming took 7 bases from V and 3 from J; bases not matched to a gene: 4. Germline assignment: CDR1 MNHEY and CDR2 SMNVEV (reference sequence). This CDR3 spans 14 amino acids.

This clone was seen only a few times. The chain joins TRBV7-2 to TRBJ1-2, with D perhaps matching TRBD1 (5 bases). Germline CDR1 SGHTA, CDR2 FQGNSA. The CDR3 spans 13 residues. V lost 6 bases to trimming and J lost 4 bases, with 12 bases between them. The CDR3 protein is CASRTDRTYGYTF. The CDR3 coding sequence is TGTGCCAGCAGAACCGACAGAACCTATGGCTACACCTTC.

This chain connects TRBV10-3 to TRBJ2-5; TRBD2 matches at 12 bases. Germline V lookup: CDR1 ENHRY, CDR2 SYGVKD. The CDR3 sequence is 15 residues long. V gave up 4 bases and J gave up 0 bases; unmatched junction bases: 0. CDR3 nucleotide sequence: TGTGCCATCAGTGGGACTAGCGGGAACCAAGAGACCCAGTACTTC. Its translation: CAISGTSGNQETQYF.

The chain couples TRBV5-1 to TRBJ2-3; 9 bases agree with TRBD2. V lost 4 bases to trimming and J lost 5 bases; unmatched junction nucleotides: 11. Germline V CDR1 and CDR2: SGHRS, YFSETQ. The CDR3 extends over 16 amino acids. CDR3 nucleotide sequence: TGCGCCAGCAGCCCTCGTGGCGGGAGGGCTAGAGATACGCAGTATTTT. Translated: CASSPRGGRARDTQYF. The whole variable domain, remainder taken from reference TRBV5-1 and TRBJ2-3, is KAGVTQTPRYLIKTRGQQVTLSCSPISGHRSVSWYQQTPGQGLQFLFEYFSETQRNKGNFPGRFSGRQFSNSRSEMNVSTLELGDSALYLCASSPRGGRARDTQYFGPGTRLTVL.

V is TRBV9 and J is TRBJ2-3; 8 nucleotides match TRBD2. V was pared by 0 bases and J by 6 bases, with 9 bases of the junction left unmatched. This CDR3 is 16 amino acids long. Germline V gene sequence: CDR1 SGDLS, CDR2 YYNGEE. The CDR3 nucleotides read TGTGCCAGCAGCGTAGCGGGAGGGCCATCAGTGGATACGCAGTATTTT. Amino acid sequence: CASSVAGGPSVDTQYF.

J is TRBJ1-5 and V is TRBV24-1; the match to TRBD1 covers 10 bases. CDR1 is KGHDR, CDR2 SFDVKD, per germline. CDR3 length: 18 amino acids. Germline trimming cut 1 base from V and 0 bases from J; bases unmatched to any gene: 5. CDR3 sequence: CATSDLRQGAPSNQPQHF. CDR3 nucleotide sequence: TGTGCCACCAGTGATTTAAGACAGGGGGCGCCTAGCAATCAGCCCCAGCATTTT.

The chain has TRBV30 and TRBJ2-7; weak D call: TRBD1 (5 bases). The CDR3 runs 14 residues. Trimming removed 6 bases at V and 2 bases at J, with 17 bases between. CDR1 is GTSNPN, CDR2 SVGIG, per germline (reference sequence). CDR3 in amino acids: CACLLRALPYEQYF. The CDR3 nucleotides are TGTGCCTGTTTACTCAGGGCCCTCCCCTACGAGCAGTACTTC.

This chain joins TRBV18 and TRBJ2-5, with 9 nucleotides matching TRBD1. The CDR3 sequence is 15 residues long. The germline V gene encodes CDR1 KGHSH and CDR2 LQKENI. With 0 bases clipped from V and 5 bases from J, the junction kept 4 bases outside the gene matches. The CDR3 protein is CASSPPGQGGETQYF. The DNA of the CDR3 is TGTGCCAGCTCACCACCGGGACAGGGAGGCGAGACCCAGTACTTC. Full variable domain (outside the CDR3, taken from reference TRBV18 and TRBJ2-5): NAGVMQNPRHLVRRRGQEARLRCSPMKGHSHVYWYRQLPEEGLKFMVYLQKENIIDESGMPKERFSAEFPKEGPSILRIQQVVRGDSAAYFCASSPPGQGGETQYFGPGTRLLVL.